This passage covers 19 T cell receptor beta chains from one sample sequenced in a study of PD-1 blockade in mismatch repair-deficient tumors. Assay used: immunoSEQ multiplex PCR; TCRdb lists only in-frame clones, some missing. The sample has roughly 50,000 clones; approximately 78% are singletons. The material was peripheral blood, obtained 4 weeks after starting pembrolizumab. These TCRs come from an adult with mismatch repair-deficient cancer.

V usage is TRBV18 and J usage is TRBJ1-5, with D possibly being TRBD1 (5 bases). The V gene's germline CDR1 is KGHSH and CDR2 LQKENI. The V gene lost 3 bases and the J gene lost 1 base, with 10 bases spanning the gap. The CDR3 contains 15 residues. This chain's CDR3 is CASSPNQGSNQPQHF. The CDR3 DNA reads as TGTGCCAGCTCACCTAATCAGGGAAGCAATCAGCCCCAGCATTTT.

The V and J genes are TRBV5-6 and TRBJ2-3; tentative D call: TRBD1 (7 bases). Germline-derived CDR1 and CDR2 are SGHDT and YYEEEE. V lost 3 bases, J lost 1 base, and 21 bases lay in between. This CDR3 region has 18 residues. This CDR3 reads CASSSTTGRFGGTDTQYF. Written as DNA, the CDR3 is TGTGCCAGCAGCTCGACGACAGGGAGGTTTGGTGGCACAGATACGCAGTATTTT.

The chain combines TRBV12-5 with TRBJ2-5; 10 bases are a match to TRBD2. This CDR3 is 17 amino acids long. Germline-derived CDR1 and CDR2 are LGHNT and FRNRAP. V trimming: 1 base; J trimming: 5 bases; junction bases outside the gene matches: 10. In DNA, the CDR3 is TGTGCTAGTGGTTTGGGGACTAGCGGAGGGGGACGGGAGACCCAGTACTTC. The encoded protein is CASGLGTSGGGRETQYF.

This sequence joins TRBV19 and TRBJ2-3; perhaps TRBD1 as D (7 bases). The CDR3 has 11 amino acids. The ends were cut back, 8 bases at V and 9 bases at J, with 12 bases in the middle. In germline, CDR1 is LNHDA, CDR2 SQIVND (reference sequence). Here the CDR3 DNA reads TGTGCCAGTGACAGGGCGGGAACGCAGTATTTT. It codes for CASDRAGTQYF. Supplemented by reference TRBV19 and TRBJ2-3, the full variable domain reads DGGITQSPKYLFRKEGQNVTLSCEQNLNHDAMYWYRQDPGQGLRLIYYSQIVNDFQKGDIAEGYSVSREKKESFPLTVTSAQKNPTAFYLCASDRAGTQYFGPGTRLTVL.

The chain uses TRBV5-4 and TRBJ2-1; no clear D. V was shortened by 3 bases and J by 9 bases, with 10 bases between the two germline ends. Germline CDR1 is SGHNT and CDR2 is YYREEE (reference sequence). The CDR3 runs 12 residues. The DNA of the CDR3 is TGTGCCAGCAGCTCCAGCCTCGGTGAGCAGTTCTTC. Translating gives CASSSSLGEQFF.

In its sample, this clone was seen once. The J gene is TRBJ2-2, the V gene TRBV6-1; tentatively, D is TRBD1 (5 bases). The CDR3 is 13 residues long. Trimming took 6 bases from V and 3 from J, leaving 8 bases between them. Germline V lookup: CDR1 MNHNS, CDR2 SASEGT. CDR3 in amino acids: CASRQQDTGELFF. CDR3 bases: TGTGCCAGCAGACAACAGGACACCGGGGAGCTGTTTTTT.

The J gene is TRBJ2-2, the V gene TRBV11-3; possibly TRBD2 for D (6 bases). V was shortened by 5 bases and J by 0 bases, with 10 bases between the two germline ends. Looked up from germline, CDR1 is SGHNT and CDR2 is YENEEA. The CDR3 extends over 15 amino acids. The CDR3: CASSGGTTNTGELFF. CDR3 in DNA: TGTGCCAGCAGCGGCGGGACCACGAACACCGGGGAGCTGTTTTTT.

The chain uses TRBV7-2 and TRBJ2-7; D not resolved. This CDR3 contains 13 residues. CDR1 is SGHTA and CDR2 is FQGNSA in the germline V gene. Between the trimmed V and J ends, which lost 3 bases and 6 bases, there was a span of 12 bases. CDR3: CASSFRAEGEQYF. CDR3 DNA sequence: TGTGCCAGCAGCTTCCGTGCAGAAGGCGAGCAGTACTTC.

The J gene is TRBJ2-1, the V gene TRBV19; D gene unclear. This CDR3 comprises 15 residues. Germline V gene sequence: CDR1 LNHDA, CDR2 SQIVND (reference sequence). The V end was cut by 3 bases, the J end by 6 bases, with 15 bases between. DNA for the CDR3: TGTGCCAGTAGTATGAAGGTAGAAGGAACCAATGAGCAGTTCTTC. Translation gives CASSMKVEGTNEQFF.

The chain carries TRBV6-6 and TRBJ2-7, with a possible D match to TRBD2 (6 bases). V gave up 3 bases and J gave up 4 bases, with 16 bases separating them. Germline-derived CDR1 and CDR2 are MNHNY and SVGAGI (reference sequence). The CDR3 is made up of 15 amino acids. The CDR3: CASSYLRDSPYEQYF. The CDR3 bases are TGTGCCAGCAGTTATCTCCGGGACTCGCCGTACGAGCAGTACTTC.

Sample share makes this clone medium-sized. The CDR3 DNA sequence: TGTGCCAGCAGCACAGACTTGGACGAGCAGTACTTC. This encodes CASSTDLDEQYF. The gene calls are TRBV27 and TRBJ2-7; D is unclear. CDR1 MNHEY and CDR2 SMNVEV come from the germline V gene (reference sequence). The CDR3 is 12 residues long. Trimming left V 6 bases short and J 5 bases short, with 11 bases between.

V usage is TRBV19 and J usage is TRBJ2-7; 10 nucleotides align to TRBD1. Germline assignment: CDR1 LNHDA and CDR2 SQIVND (reference sequence). Unmatched junction bases numbered 4, after V lost 5 bases and J lost 0 bases. The CDR3 sequence is 15 residues long. The DNA of the CDR3 is TGTGCCAGTAGTCCGGGACAGGGGTCCTCCTACGAGCAGTACTTC. It translates to CASSPGQGSSYEQYF.

The V gene is TRBV28, the J gene TRBJ1-2, with D possibly TRBD1 on 6 matching bases. Per germline, CDR1 MDHEN and CDR2 SYDVKM. The CDR3 length is 16 residues. Trimming shortened V by 6 bases and J by 1 base, and 18 bases separated the two germline ends. CDR3 nucleotide sequence: TGTGCCAGCAGCCCGGGAGGGGGGCGAGTTAACTATGGCTACACCTTC. It specifies CASSPGGGRVNYGYTF.

The gene calls are TRBV6-6 and TRBJ2-7; TRBD2 might be the D (5 bases). Germline values: CDR1 MNHNY, CDR2 SVGAGI (reference sequence). The CDR3 is 12 amino acids. Between the trimmed V and J ends, which lost 7 bases and 5 bases, there was a span of 12 bases. The CDR3 here is CASTRPGNEQYF. CDR3 sequence (DNA): TGTGCCAGCACCCGACCGGGGAACGAGCAGTACTTC.

V and J are TRBV5-4 and TRBJ2-3, with TRBD2 matching 7 bases. Per the germline V gene, CDR1 is SGHNT and CDR2 is YYREEE (reference sequence). This CDR3 comprises 15 residues. J lost 3 bases, V lost 0 bases, and 4 bases had no gene match. This CDR3 is CASSLAGLVTDTQYF. As DNA, the CDR3 is TGTGCCAGCAGCTTGGCAGGACTAGTAACAGATACGCAGTATTTT.

The sample holds a few counts of this clone. One end of the junction fails to match germline, which may point to a read error. CDR3 protein: CASSSPPRDEQYF. Here the CDR3 DNA reads TGTGCTAGCAGCTCGCCGCCCAGGGACGAGCAGTACTTC. The rearrangement joins TRBV7-7 to TRBJ2-7; TRBD1 might be the D (5 bases). Germline lookup yields CDR1 SSHAT and CDR2 FNYEAQ (reference sequence). CDR3 length equals 13 residues.

The chain joins TRBV19 to TRBJ1-2; D remains unclear. Germline-derived CDR1 and CDR2 are LNHDA and SQIVND (reference sequence). CDR3 length equals 16 residues. The V end lost 3 bases, the J end lost 4 bases, and 18 bases lay between the germline ends. Here the CDR3 DNA reads TGTGCCAGTAGTATCATAGGGCTCGGACTTACCTATGGCTACACCTTC. Translated: CASSIIGLGLTYGYTF.

This clone was counted between two and nine times. This chain links TRBV2 with TRBJ1-2; D possibly corresponds to TRBD1 (6 bases). CDR1 and CDR2 (germline): SNHLY, FYNNEI. The V and J ends lost 6 bases and 7 bases respectively, with 12 bases between them. The CDR3 length is 12 residues. The CDR3 reads CASRGTLGGYTF. In nucleotides, the CDR3 is TGTGCCAGCAGGGGGACATTAGGTGGCTACACCTTC.

This clone was counted once. This chain connects TRBV19 to TRBJ2-7, with D possibly matching TRBD1 (6 bases). CDR1 is LNHDA and CDR2 is SQIVND in the germline V gene (reference sequence). Trimming took off 4 bases at V and 5 bases at J, with 18 bases between the two ends. This CDR3 comprises 15 residues. The CDR3 DNA follows: TGTGCCAGTAGTACCACGAGGGGGATCATTGACGAGCAGTACTTC. Protein: CASSTTRGIIDEQYF.